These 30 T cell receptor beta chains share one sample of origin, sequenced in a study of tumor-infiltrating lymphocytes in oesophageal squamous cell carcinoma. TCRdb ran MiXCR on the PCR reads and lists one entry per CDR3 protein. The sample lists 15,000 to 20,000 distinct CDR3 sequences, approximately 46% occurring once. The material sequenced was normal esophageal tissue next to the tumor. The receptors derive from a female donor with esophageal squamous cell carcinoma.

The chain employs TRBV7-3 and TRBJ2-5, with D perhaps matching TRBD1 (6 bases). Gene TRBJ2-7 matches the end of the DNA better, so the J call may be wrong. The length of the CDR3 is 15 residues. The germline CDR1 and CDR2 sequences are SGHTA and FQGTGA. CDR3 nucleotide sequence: TGTGCCAGCAGCCAGGGGTTGGGGGCACCCTACGAGCAGTACTTC. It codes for CASSQGLGAPYEQYF.

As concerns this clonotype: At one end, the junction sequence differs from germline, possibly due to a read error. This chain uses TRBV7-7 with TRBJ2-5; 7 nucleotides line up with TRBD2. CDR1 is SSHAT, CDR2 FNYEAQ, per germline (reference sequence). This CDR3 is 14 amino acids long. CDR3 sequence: CASSVGLVEETQYF. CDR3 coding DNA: TGTGCTAGCAGCGTCGGACTAGTAGAGGAGACCCAGTACTTC.

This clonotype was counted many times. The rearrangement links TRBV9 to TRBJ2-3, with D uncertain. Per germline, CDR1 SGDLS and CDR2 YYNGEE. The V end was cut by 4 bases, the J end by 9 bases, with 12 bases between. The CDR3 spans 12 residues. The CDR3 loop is CASSLSEATQYF. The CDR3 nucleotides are TGTGCCAGCAGCCTTTCGGAAGCAACGCAGTATTTT.

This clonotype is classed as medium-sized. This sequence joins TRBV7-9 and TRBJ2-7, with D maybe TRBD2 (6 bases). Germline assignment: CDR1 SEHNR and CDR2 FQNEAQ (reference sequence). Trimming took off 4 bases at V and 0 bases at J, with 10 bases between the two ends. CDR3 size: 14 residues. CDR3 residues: CASSSRERSYEQYF. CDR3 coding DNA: TGTGCCAGCAGCTCCCGGGAGCGCTCCTACGAGCAGTACTTC. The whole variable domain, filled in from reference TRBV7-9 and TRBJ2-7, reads DTGVSQNPRHKITKRGQNVTFRCDPISEHNRLYWYRQTLGQGPEFLTYFQNEAQLEKSRLLSDRFSAERPKGSFSTLEIQRTEQGDSAMYLCASSSRERSYEQYFGPGTRLTVT.

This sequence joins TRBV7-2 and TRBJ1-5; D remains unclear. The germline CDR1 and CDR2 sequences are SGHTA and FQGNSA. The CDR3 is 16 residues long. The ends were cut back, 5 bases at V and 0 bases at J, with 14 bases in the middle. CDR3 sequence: CASSALAGYSNQPQHF. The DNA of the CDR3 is TGTGCCAGCAGCGCCTTAGCCGGTTATAGCAATCAGCCCCAGCATTTT.

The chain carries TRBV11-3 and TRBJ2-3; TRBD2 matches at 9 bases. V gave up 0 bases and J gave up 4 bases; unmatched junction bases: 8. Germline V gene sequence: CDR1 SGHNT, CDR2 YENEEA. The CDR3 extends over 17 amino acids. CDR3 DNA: TGTGCCAGCAGCTTAGAGGCGGGACTAGCTGGGGCAGATACGCAGTATTTT. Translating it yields CASSLEAGLAGADTQYF.

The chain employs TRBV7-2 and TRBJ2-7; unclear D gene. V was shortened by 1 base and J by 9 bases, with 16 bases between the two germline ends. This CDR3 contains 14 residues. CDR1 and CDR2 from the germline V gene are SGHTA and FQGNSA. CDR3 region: CASSLEGQSSTQYF. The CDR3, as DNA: TGTGCCAGCAGCTTAGAAGGCCAGTCCTCGACGCAGTACTTC.

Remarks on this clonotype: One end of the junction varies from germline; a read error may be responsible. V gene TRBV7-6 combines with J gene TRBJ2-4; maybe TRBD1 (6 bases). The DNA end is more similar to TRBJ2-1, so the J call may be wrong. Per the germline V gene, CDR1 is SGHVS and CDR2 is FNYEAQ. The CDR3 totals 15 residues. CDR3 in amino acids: CASSLGPAGDNEQFF. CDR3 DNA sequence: TGTGCTAGCAGCTTAGGTCCTGCAGGGGACAATGAGCAGTTCTTC.

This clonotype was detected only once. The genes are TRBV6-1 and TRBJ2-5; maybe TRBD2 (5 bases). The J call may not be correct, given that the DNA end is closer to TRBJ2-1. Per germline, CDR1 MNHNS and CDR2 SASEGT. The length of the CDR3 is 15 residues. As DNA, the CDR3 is TGTGCCAGCAGTGAAGGGTACGGGATACAATACGAGCAGTTCTTC. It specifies CASSEGYGIQYEQFF.

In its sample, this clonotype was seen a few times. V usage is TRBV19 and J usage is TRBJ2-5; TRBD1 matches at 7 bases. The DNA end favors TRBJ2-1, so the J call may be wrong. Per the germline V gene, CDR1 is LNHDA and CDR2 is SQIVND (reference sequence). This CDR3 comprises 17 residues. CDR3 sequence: CASSIDPGGSSYNEQFF. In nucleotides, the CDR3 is TGTGCCAGTAGTATAGACCCAGGGGGAAGTTCCTACAATGAGCAGTTCTTC.

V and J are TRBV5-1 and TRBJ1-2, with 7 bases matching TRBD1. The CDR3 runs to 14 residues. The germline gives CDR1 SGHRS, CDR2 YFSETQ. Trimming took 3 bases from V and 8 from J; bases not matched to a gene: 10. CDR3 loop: CASSSRSMTGGYTF. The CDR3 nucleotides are TGCGCCAGCAGCTCGCGTAGTATGACAGGGGGCTACACCTTC.

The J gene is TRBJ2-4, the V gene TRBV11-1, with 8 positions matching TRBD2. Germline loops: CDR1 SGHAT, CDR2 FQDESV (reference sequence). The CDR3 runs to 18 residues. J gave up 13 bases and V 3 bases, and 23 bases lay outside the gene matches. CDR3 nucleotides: TGTGCCAGCAGCTTTAGGGGGTTGCGCGGGGGGTCCTACAATGAGCAGTACTTC. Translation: CASSFRGLRGGSYNEQYF.

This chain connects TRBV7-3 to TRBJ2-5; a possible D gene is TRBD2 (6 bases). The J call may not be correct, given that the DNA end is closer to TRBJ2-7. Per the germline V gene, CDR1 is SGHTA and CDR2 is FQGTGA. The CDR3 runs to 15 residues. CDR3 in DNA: TGTGCCAGCACCCGAGGAGGGAGAACATCCTACGAGCAGTACTTC. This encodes CASTRGGRTSYEQYF.

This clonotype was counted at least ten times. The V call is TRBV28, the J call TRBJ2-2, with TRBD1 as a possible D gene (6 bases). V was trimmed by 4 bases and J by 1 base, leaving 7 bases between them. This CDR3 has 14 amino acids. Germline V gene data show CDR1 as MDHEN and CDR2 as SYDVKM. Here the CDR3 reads CASSSDRNTGELFF. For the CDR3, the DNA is TGTGCCAGCAGTTCGGACAGGAACACCGGGGAGCTGTTTTTT.

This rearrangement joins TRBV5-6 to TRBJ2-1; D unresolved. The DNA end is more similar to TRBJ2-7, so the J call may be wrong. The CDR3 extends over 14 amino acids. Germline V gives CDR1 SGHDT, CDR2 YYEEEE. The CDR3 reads CASSPQGNPYEQYF. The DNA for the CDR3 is TGTGCCAGCAGCCCACAAGGGAACCCCTACGAGCAGTACTTC.

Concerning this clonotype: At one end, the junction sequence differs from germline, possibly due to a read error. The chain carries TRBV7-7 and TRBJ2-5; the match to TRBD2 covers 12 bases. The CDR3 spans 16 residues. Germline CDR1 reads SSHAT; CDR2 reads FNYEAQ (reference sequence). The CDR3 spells CASSPGTSGFQETQYF. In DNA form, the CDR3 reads TGTGCTAGCAGCCCGGGGACTAGCGGGTTCCAAGAGACCCAGTACTTC.

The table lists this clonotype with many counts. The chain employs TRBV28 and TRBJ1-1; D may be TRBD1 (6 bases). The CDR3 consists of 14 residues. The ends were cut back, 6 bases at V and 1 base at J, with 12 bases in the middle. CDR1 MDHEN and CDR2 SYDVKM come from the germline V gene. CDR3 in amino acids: CASRPDRKNTEAFF. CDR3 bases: TGTGCCAGCAGGCCAGACAGGAAGAACACTGAAGCTTTCTTT. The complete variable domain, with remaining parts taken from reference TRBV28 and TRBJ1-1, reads DVKVTQSSRYLVKRTGEKVFLECVQDMDHENMFWYRQDPGLGLRLIYFSYDVKMKEKGDIPEGYSVSREKKERFSLILESASTNQTSMYLCASRPDRKNTEAFFGQGTRLTVV.

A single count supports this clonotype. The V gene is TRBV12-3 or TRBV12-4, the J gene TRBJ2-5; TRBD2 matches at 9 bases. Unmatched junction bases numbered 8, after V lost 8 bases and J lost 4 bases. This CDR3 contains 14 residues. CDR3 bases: TGTGCCAGCGGGACCGGGACTAGCCTAGAGACCCAGTACTTC. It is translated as CASGTGTSLETQYF.

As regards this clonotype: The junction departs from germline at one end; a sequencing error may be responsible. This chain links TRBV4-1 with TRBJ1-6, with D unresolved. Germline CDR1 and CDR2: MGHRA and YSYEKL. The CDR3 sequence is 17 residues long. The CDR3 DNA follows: TGTGCCAGCAGCCAAGAATCGGCTAGCTCCTATAATTCACCCCTCCACTTT. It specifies CASSQESASSYNSPLHF.

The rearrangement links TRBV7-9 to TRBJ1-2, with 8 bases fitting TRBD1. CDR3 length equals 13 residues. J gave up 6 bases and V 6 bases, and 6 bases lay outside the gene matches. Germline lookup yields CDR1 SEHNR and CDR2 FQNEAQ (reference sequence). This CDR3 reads CASRQGQADGYTF. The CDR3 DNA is TGTGCCAGCAGACAGGGACAGGCGGATGGCTACACCTTC.

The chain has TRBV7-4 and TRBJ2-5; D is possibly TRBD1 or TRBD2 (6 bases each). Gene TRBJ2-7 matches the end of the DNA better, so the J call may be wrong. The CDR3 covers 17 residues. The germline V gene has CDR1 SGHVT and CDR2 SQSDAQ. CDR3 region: CASSLSAVWQGRYEQYF. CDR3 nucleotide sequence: TGTGCCAGCAGCTTATCGGCAGTTTGGCAGGGGAGGTACGAGCAGTACTTC.

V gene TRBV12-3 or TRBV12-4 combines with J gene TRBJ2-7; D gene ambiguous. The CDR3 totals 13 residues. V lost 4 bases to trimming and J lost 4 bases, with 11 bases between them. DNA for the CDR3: TGTGCCAGCAGTTACGTCCCAGGATACGAGCAGTACTTC. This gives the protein CASSYVPGYEQYF.

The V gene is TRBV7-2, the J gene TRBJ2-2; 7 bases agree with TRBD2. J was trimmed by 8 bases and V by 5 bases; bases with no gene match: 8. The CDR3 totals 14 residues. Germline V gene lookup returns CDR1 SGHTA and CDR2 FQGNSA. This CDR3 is CASSELAVGGELFF. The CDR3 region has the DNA TGTGCCAGCAGCGAGCTAGCGGTCGGTGGGGAGCTGTTTTTT.

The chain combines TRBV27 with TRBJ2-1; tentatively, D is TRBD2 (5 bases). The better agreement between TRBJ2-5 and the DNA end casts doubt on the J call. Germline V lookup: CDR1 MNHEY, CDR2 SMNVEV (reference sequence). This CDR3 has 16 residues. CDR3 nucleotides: TGTGCCAGCAGTCCCTCGCCCCCCACGAGGGAACAGACCCAGTACTTC. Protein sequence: CASSPSPPTREQTQYF.

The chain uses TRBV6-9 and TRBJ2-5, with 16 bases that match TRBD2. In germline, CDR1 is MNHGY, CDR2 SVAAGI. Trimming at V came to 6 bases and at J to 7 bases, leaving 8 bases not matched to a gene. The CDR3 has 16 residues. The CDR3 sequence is CASSIGTSGRAVTQYF. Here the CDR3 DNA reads TGTGCCAGCAGCATAGGGACTAGCGGGAGGGCCGTGACCCAGTACTTC.

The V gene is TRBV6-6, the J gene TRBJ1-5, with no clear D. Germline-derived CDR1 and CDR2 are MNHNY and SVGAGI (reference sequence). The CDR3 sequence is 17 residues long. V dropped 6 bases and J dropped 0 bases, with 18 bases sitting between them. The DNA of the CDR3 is TGTGCCAGCAGAATACGCGTATTAGTCAGTAGCAATCAGCCCCAGCATTTT. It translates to CASRIRVLVSSNQPQHF.

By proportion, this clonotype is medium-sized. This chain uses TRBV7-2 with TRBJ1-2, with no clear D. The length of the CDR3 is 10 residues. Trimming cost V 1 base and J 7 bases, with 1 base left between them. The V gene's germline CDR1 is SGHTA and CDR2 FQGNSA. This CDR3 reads CASSLVGYTF. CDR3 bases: TGTGCCAGCAGCTTAGTTGGCTACACCTTC.

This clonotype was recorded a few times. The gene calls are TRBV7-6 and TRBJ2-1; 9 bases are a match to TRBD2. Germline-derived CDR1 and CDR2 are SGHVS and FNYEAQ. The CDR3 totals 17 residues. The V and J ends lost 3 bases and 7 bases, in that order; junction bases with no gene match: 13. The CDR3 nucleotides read TGTGCCAGCAGCTTGGGATTCTGGCGGGGGGGCTCAAATGAGCAGTTCTTC. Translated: CASSLGFWRGGSNEQFF.

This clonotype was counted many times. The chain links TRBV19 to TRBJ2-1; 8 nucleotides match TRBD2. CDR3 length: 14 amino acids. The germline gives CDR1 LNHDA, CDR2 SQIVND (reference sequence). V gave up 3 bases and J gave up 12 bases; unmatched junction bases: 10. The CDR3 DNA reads TGTGCCAGTAGTATTGGGAGCGGGAGCGACGGGCAGTTCTTC. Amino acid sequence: CASSIGSGSDGQFF.

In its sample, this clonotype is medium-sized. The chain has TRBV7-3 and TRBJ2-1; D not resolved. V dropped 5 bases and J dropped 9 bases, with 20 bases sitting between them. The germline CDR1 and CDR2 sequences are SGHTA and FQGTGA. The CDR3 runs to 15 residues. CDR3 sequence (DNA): TGTGCCAGCAGCCCCATCGTCGCTGTCCCGGGTGAGCAGTTCTTC. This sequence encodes CASSPIVAVPGEQFF. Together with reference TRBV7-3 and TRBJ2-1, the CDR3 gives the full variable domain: GAGVSQTPSNKVTEKGKYVELRCDPISGHTALYWYRQSLGQGPEFLIYFQGTGAADDSGLPNDRFFAVRPEGSVSTLKIQRTERGDSAVYLCASSPIVAVPGEQFFGPGTRLTVL.